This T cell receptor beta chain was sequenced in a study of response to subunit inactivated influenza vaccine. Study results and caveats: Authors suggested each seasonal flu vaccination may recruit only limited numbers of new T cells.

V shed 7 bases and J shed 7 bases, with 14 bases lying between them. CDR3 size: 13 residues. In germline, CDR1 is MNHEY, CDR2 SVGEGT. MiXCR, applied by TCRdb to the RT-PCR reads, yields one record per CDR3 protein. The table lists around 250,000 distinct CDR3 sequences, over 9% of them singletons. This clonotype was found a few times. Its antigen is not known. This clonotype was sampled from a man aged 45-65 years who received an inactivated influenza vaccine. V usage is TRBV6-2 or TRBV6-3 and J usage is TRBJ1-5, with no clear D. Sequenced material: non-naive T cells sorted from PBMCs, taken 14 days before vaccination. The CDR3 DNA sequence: TGTGCCAGCACACCCTGGGGTGGACAGCCCCAGCATTTT. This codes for CASTPWGGQPQHF.